The 9 T cell receptor beta chains reported below all come from one sample, sequenced in a study of CD8+ T cells in alopecia areata. Treatment here: oral pan-JAK inhibitor, 5-10 mg twice daily. Sequencing relied on a cDNA template that was reverse transcribed from extracted RNA. Sequenced by immunoSEQ multiplex PCR; TCRdb stores in-frame clones only, minus some. The profile shows more than 90,000 clones, about three fifths of them singletons. This sample comprised CD8+ T cells sorted from blood, obtained at week 24, from a patient treated with tofacitinib. These receptors were obtained from a human donor with alopecia areata.

This clone was observed a few times. The genes are TRBV5-1 and TRBJ2-5, with D perhaps TRBD1 or TRBD2 (5 bases each). V was cut by 3 bases and J by 4 bases, with 19 bases left in between. Germline CDR1 reads SGHRS; CDR2 reads YFSETQ. The length of the CDR3 is 16 residues. DNA for the CDR3: TGCGCCAGCAGCTCGGGACCGAGAGGGGTGATAGAGACCCAGTACTTC. This encodes CASSSGPRGVIETQYF. The whole variable domain, remainder taken from reference TRBV5-1 and TRBJ2-5, is KAGVTQTPRYLIKTRGQQVTLSCSPISGHRSVSWYQQTPGQGLQFLFEYFSETQRNKGNFPGRFSGRQFSNSRSEMNVSTLELGDSALYLCASSSGPRGVIETQYFGPGTRLLVL.

This chain connects TRBV2 to TRBJ2-7; a weak D match, TRBD1 (5 bases). Germline CDR1 and CDR2: SNHLY and FYNNEI. The CDR3 totals 12 residues. The CDR3 DNA reads TGTGCTTGGGGCAGGGAACCCCACGAGCAGTACTTC. Translating it yields CAWGREPHEQYF.

The V call is TRBV5-4, the J call TRBJ1-2; the match to TRBD1 covers 9 bases. Germline lookup yields CDR1 SGHNT and CDR2 YYREEE (reference sequence). The CDR3 has 15 residues. The junction had 4 bases not matched to a gene; V was cut back by 4 bases and J by 0 bases. The CDR3: CASSTGQGPNYGYTF. In DNA, the CDR3 is TGTGCCAGCAGCACCGGACAGGGGCCTAACTATGGCTACACCTTC.

The chain combines TRBV9 with TRBJ2-2; tentative D call: TRBD1 (6 bases). The CDR3 has 16 amino acids. Trimming removed 3 bases from V and 7 bases from J, with 19 bases in between. The germline gives CDR1 SGDLS, CDR2 YYNGEE. The CDR3 reads CASSETGSPMVGELFF. CDR3 nucleotides: TGTGCCAGCAGCGAAACAGGGAGCCCGATGGTCGGGGAGCTGTTTTTT.

This chain connects TRBV4-1 to TRBJ2-3; D is unclear. Germline V gives CDR1 MGHRA, CDR2 YSYEKL. V was shortened by 3 bases and J by 4 bases, with 8 bases between the two germline ends. This CDR3 is 13 amino acids long. CDR3 coding DNA: TGCGCCAGCAGCCAGCCCCCAGCAGATACGCAGTATTTT. Its translation: CASSQPPADTQYF.

The CDR3 DNA is TGTGCCAGCAGTTTATTACAGAGGGACAGTCAAGAGACCCAGTACTTC. It is translated as CASSLLQRDSQETQYF. This chain uses TRBV27 with TRBJ2-5; TRBD1 matches at 7 bases. From germline, CDR1 is MNHEY and CDR2 SMNVEV (reference sequence). Trimming at V came to 1 base and at J to 2 bases, leaving 7 bases not matched to a gene. The CDR3 sequence is 16 residues long.

CDR3 residues: CASREENTGELFF. DNA for the CDR3: TGCGCCAGCCGGGAGGAAAACACCGGGGAGCTGTTTTTT. The chain joins TRBV4-1 to TRBJ2-2; 7 positions match TRBD2. The CDR3 runs 13 residues. V shed 8 bases, J shed 2 bases, and the junction held 2 bases outside the gene matches. Per the germline V gene, CDR1 is MGHRA and CDR2 is YSYEKL.

J is TRBJ2-7 and V is TRBV6-5, with D unclear. V was cut by 4 bases and J by 2 bases, with 15 bases left in between. The CDR3 sequence is 15 residues long. Per the germline V gene, CDR1 is MNHEY and CDR2 is SVGAGI. The CDR3 here is CASSSHPPLAYEQYF. CDR3 coding DNA: TGTGCCAGCAGTTCACACCCCCCGTTAGCCTACGAGCAGTACTTC.

The chain links TRBV6-6 to TRBJ2-5, with TRBD2 identical over 10 bases. The V and J ends lost 0 bases and 4 bases, in that order; junction bases with no gene match: 2. The CDR3 consists of 15 residues. Germline V gene lookup returns CDR1 MNHNY and CDR2 SVGAGI (reference sequence). The CDR3 DNA is TGTGCCAGCAGTTACTCGATAGCGGGGGGAGAGACCCAGTACTTC. Its translation: CASSYSIAGGETQYF.